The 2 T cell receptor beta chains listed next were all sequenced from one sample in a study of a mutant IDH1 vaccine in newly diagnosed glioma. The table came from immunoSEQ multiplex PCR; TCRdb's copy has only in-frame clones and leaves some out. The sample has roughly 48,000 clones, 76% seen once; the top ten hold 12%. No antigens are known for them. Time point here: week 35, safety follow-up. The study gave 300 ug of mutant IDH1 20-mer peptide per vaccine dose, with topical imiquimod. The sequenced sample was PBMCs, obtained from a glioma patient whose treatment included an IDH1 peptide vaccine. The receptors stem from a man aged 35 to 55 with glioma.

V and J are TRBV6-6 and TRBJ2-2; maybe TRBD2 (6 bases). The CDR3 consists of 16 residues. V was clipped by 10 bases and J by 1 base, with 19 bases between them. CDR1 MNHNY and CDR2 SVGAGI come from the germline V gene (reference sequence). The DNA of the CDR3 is TGTGCCACCCTTTACTCGGGACTCAAGAACACCGGGGAGCTGTTTTTT. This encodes CATLYSGLKNTGELFF.

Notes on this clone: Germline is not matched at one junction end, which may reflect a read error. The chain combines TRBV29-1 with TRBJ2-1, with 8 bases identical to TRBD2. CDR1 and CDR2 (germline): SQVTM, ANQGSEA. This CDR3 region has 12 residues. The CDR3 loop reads CTTGRESNEQFF. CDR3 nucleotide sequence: TGTACGACCGGGAGGGAAAGCAATGAGCAGTTCTTC.